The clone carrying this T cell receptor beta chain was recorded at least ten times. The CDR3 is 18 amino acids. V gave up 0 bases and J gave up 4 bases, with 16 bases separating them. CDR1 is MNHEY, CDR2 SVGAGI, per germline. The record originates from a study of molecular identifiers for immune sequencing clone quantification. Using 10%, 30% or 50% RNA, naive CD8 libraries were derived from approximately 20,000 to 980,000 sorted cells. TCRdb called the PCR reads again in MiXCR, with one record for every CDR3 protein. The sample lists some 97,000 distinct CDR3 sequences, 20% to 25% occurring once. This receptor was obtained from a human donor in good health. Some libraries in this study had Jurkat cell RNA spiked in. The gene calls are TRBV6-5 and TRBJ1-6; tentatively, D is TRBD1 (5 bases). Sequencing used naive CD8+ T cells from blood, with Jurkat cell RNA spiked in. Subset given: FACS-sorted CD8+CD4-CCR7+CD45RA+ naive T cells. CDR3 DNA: TGTGCCAGCAGTTACTCGAATACAGGCGCGACATATAATTCACCCCTCCACTTT. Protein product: CASSYSNTGATYNSPLHF.